This T cell receptor (beta chain) was recorded in a study of control samples from healthy donors and cancer patients. Trimming shortened V by 2 bases and J by 8 bases, and 12 bases separated the two germline ends. Germline V gene data show CDR1 as GTSNPN and CDR2 as SVGIG (reference sequence). CDR3 length: 13 residues. TCRdb's table, derived via immunoSEQ multiplex PCR, lists solely in-frame clones and lacks some. There are around 68,000 clones in the sample; more than 80% occur only once, and more than 13% lies in the top ten. The TCR originated in a man aged 45-65 years in good health. This rearrangement joins TRBV30 to TRBJ1-4; D uncertain. The specimen sequenced was blood. The CDR3 loop reads CAWSTGAVEKLFF. The DNA for the CDR3 is TGTGCCTGGAGTACGGGCGCCGTCGAAAAACTGTTTTTT.